This T cell receptor (beta chain) was recovered during a study of T cells after yellow fever vaccination. This clonotype came up many times. With 5 bases clipped from V and 7 bases from J, the junction kept 4 bases outside the gene matches. The CDR3 is 11 residues long. Germline-derived CDR1 and CDR2 are DFQATT and SNEGSKA (reference sequence). Each CDR3 protein gets one entry after TCRdb re-called the 5' RACE reads with MiXCR. The table shows roughly 150,000 distinct CDR3 sequences, with roughly 8.2% occurring only once. The receptor was derived from a man aged 25 to 40 who received the YFV17D yellow fever vaccine. The material sequenced was CD4+ T cells sorted from PBMCs, taken 5 days after the yellow fever booster vaccination. The chain has TRBV20-1 and TRBJ2-7, with 8 bases aligning to TRBD1. The CDR3 nucleotides read TGCAGTGCTCGGACAGGGTGGGAGCAGTACTTC. Protein sequence: CSARTGWEQYF.